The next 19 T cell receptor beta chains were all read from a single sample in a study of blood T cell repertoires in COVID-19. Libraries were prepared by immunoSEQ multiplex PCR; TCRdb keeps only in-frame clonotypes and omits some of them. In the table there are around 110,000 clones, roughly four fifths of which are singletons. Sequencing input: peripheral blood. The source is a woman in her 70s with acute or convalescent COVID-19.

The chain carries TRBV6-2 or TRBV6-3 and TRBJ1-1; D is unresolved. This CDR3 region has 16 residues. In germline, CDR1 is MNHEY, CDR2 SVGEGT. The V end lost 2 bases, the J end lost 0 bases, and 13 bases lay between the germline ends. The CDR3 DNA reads TGTGCCAGCAGTTACCCCGGGAGAACAGTGAACACTGAAGCTTTCTTT. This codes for CASSYPGRTVNTEAFF.

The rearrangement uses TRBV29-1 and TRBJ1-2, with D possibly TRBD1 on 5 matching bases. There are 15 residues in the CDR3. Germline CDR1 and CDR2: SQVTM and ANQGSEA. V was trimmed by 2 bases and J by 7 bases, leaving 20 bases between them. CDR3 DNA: TGCAGCGTTGAAAGGCCCGGGAGGGGTGTGGGTGGCTACACCTTC. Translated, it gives CSVERPGRGVGGYTF. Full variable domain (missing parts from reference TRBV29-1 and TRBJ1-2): SAVISQKPSRDICQRGTSLTIQCQVDSQVTMMFWYRQQPGQSLTLIATANQGSEATYESGFVIDKFPISRPNLTFSTLTVSNMSPEDSSIYLCSVERPGRGVGGYTFGSGTRLTVV.

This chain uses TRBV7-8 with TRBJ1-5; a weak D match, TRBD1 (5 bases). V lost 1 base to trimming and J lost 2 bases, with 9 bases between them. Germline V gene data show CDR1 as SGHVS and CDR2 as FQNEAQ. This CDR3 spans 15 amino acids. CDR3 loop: CASSLGGVGNQPQHF. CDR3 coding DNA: TGTGCCAGCAGCTTAGGGGGGGTGGGCAATCAGCCCCAGCATTTT.

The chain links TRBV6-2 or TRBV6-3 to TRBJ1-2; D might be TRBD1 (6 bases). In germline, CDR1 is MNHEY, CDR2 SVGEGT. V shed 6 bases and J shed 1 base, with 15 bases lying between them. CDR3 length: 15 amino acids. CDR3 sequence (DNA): TGTGCCAGCAGCAGACTACAGGGTAGTAACTATGGCTACACCTTC. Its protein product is CASSRLQGSNYGYTF.

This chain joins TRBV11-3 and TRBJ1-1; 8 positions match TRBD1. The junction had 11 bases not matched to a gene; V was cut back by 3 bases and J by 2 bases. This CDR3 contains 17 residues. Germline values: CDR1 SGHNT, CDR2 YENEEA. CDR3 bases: TGTGCCAGCAGCTTCGCGACAGGGGCCCTTCTCAACACTGAAGCTTTCTTT. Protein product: CASSFATGALLNTEAFF. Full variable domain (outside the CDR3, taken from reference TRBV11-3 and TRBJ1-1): EAGVVQSPRYKIIEKKQPVAFWCNPISGHNTLYWYLQNLGQGPELLIRYENEEAVDDSQLPKDRFSAERLKGVDSTLKIQPAELGDSAVYLCASSFATGALLNTEAFFGQGTRLTVV.

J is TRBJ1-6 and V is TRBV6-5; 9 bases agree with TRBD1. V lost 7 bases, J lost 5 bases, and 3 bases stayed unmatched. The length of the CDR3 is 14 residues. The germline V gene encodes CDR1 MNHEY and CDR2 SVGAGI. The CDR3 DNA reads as TGTGCCAGCAAGGGACAGGGAAATAATTCACCCCTCCACTTT. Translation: CASKGQGNNSPLHF.

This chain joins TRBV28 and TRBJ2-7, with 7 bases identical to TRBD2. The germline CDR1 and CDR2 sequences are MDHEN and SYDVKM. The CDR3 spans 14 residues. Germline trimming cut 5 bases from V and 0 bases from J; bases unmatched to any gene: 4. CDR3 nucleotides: TGTGCCAGCAGTCGGACTAGGGACTCCTACGAGCAGTACGTC. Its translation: CASSRTRDSYEQYV.

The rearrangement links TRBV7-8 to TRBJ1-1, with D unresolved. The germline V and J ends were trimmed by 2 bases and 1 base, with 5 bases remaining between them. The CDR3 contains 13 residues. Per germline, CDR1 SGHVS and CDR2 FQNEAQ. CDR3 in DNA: TGTGCCAGCAGCTTAAACAGGAACACTGAAGCTTTCTTT. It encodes CASSLNRNTEAFF.

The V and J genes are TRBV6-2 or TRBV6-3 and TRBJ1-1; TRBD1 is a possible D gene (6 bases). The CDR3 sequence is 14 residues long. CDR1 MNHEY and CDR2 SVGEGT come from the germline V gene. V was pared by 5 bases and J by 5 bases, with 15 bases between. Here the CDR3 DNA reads TGTGCCAGCAGTCGGGGGGGCGTCGGGACTGAAGCTTTCTTT. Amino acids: CASSRGGVGTEAFF.

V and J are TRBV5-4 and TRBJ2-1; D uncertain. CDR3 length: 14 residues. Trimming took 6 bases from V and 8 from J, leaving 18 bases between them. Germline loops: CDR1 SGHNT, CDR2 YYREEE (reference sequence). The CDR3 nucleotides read TGTGCCAGCACTCCGGGTCTAAACTGGGATGAGCAGTTCTTC. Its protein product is CASTPGLNWDEQFF. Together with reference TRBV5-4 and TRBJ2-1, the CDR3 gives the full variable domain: ETGVTQSPTHLIKTRGQQVTLRCSSQSGHNTVSWYQQALGQGPQFIFQYYREEENGRGNFPPRFSGLQFPNYSSELNVNALELDDSALYLCASTPGLNWDEQFFGPGTRLTVL.

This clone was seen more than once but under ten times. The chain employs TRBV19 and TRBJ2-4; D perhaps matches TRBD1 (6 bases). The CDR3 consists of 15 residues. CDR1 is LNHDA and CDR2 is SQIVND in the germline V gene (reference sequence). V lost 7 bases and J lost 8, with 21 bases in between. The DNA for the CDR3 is TGTGCCAGTACCCTGACCAGGGGACGGTGGGACATTCAGTACTTC. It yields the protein CASTLTRGRWDIQYF.

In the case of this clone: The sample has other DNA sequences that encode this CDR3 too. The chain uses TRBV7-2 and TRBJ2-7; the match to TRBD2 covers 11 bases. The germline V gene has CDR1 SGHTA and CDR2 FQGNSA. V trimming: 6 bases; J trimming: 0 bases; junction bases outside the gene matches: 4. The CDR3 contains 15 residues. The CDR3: CASSLTSGGSYEQYF. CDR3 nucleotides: TGTGCCAGCAGTCTAACTAGCGGGGGCTCCTACGAGCAGTACTTC. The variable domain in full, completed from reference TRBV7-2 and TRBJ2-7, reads GAGVSQSPSNKVTEKGKDVELRCDPISGHTALYWYRQSLGQGLEFLIYFQGNSAPDKSGLPSDRFSAERTGGSVSTLTIQRTQQEDSAVYLCASSLTSGGSYEQYFGPGTRLTVT.

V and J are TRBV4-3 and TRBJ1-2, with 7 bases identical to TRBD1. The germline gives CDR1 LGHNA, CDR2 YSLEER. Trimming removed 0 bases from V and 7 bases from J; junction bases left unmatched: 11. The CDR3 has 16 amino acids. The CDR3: CASSQDVKGGLGGYTF. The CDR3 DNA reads TGCGCCAGCAGCCAAGACGTAAAAGGGGGCTTGGGTGGCTACACCTTC.

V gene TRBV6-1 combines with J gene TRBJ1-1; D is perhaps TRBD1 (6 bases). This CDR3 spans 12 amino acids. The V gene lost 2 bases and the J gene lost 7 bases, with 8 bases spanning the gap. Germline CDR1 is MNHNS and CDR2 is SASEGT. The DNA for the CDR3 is TGTGCCAGCAGTGAAAGGACAGTTGAAGCTTTCTTT. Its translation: CASSERTVEAFF.

CDR3 in amino acids: CASRVGQGTNSPLHF. CDR3 bases: TGTGCCAGTAGGGTGGGACAGGGGACCAATTCACCCCTCCACTTT. The chain couples TRBV19 to TRBJ1-6; the match to TRBD1 covers 10 bases. The CDR3 is 15 residues long. V lost 6 bases to trimming and J lost 7 bases; unmatched junction nucleotides: 6. CDR1 LNHDA and CDR2 SQIVND come from the germline V gene (reference sequence). The variable domain in full, with the rest retrieved from reference TRBV19 and TRBJ1-6, is DGGITQSPKYLFRKEGQNVTLSCEQNLNHDAMYWYRQDPGQGLRLIYYSQIVNDFQKGDIAEGYSVSREKKESFPLTVTSAQKNPTAFYLCASRVGQGTNSPLHFGNGTRLTVT.

The CDR3 here is CASSIVPRGLQETQYF. The CDR3, as DNA: TGTGCCAGTAGTATAGTCCCTAGGGGACTCCAAGAGACCCAGTACTTC. The rearrangement links TRBV19 to TRBJ2-5; weak D call: TRBD2 (6 bases). V lost 1 base and J 1 base, leaving 13 bases between the germline ends. The germline gives CDR1 LNHDA, CDR2 SQIVND (reference sequence). The CDR3 contains 16 residues.

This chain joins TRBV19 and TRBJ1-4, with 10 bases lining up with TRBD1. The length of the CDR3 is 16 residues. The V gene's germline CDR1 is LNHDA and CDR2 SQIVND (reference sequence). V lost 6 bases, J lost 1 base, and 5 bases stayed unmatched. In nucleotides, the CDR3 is TGTGCCAGTAGGACAGGGGGCAGGTTAACTAATGAAAAACTGTTTTTT. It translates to CASRTGGRLTNEKLFF.

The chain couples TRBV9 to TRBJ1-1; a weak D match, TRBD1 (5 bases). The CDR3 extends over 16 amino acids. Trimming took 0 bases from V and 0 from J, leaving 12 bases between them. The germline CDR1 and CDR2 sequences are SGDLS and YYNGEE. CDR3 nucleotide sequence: TGTGCCAGCAGCGTAGGGGGTTGGGACTTGAACACTGAAGCTTTCTTT. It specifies CASSVGGWDLNTEAFF.

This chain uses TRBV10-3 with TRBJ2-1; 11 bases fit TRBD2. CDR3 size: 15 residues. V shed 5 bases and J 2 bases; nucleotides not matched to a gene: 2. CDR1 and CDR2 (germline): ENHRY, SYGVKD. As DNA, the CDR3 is TGTGCCATCAGTCAGGGACTAGCGGCCTACAATGAGCAGTTCTTC. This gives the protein CAISQGLAAYNEQFF.